A selection of T cell receptor beta chains follows, all from one sample in a study of shared T cell receptors in the human thymus. This table comes from immunoSEQ multiplex PCR, and its TCRdb copy is limited to in-frame clones, with some not included. The data hold some 720,000 clones, with around 87% observed a single time. These data are also associated with another study on human thymus T cells.

Input material: thymocytes. The receptors derive from a boy under three years old with a congenital heart defect. The CDR3 runs from the conserved cysteine through the conserved F or W. A D gene is named only where the DNA matches it firmly. The size field is filled for only some rows; it gives once, few, many or a size class.

V	J	D	size	DNA	CDR3
TRBV28	TRBJ2-7	TRBD2	few	TGTGCCAGCAGTCCCATCTGGGAGGGATTCGTATCCTACGAGCAGTACTTC	CASSPIWEGFVSYEQYF
TRBV2	TRBJ2-7	-	-	TGTGCCAGCAAGGAATTCGGGAGCTACGAGCAGTACTTC	CASKEFGSYEQYF
TRBV27	TRBJ2-1	TRBD1	-	TGTGCCAGCAGTTCCCCGGACAGGTTCTTCTACAATGAGCAGTTCTTC	CASSSPDRFFYNEQFF
TRBV29-1	TRBJ2-3	TRBD1	-	TGCAGCGTTGGGGTAAGGACAGGCCGCACAGATACGCAGTATTTT	CSVGVRTGRTDTQYF
TRBV9	TRBJ2-1	-	-	TGTGCCAGCAGCCCCCGGCAGCGGGACAACAATGAGCAGTTCTTC	CASSPRQRDNNEQFF
TRBV4-2	TRBJ1-1	-	-	TGTGCCAGCAGCCCCAGAAGGCCGGGGAGGGCCGGGGTCTCTGAAGCTTTCTTT	CASSPRRPGRAGVSEAFF
TRBV27	TRBJ2-7	-	-	TGTGCCAGCAGTCCTTACCCCCCGCCAGGGGCGAGCTACGAGCAGTACTTC	CASSPYPPPGASYEQYF
TRBV11-2	TRBJ2-1	-	-	TGTGCCAGCATCTCTTGGCCCCGGGGTATTGAGCAGTTCTTC	CASISWPRGIEQFF
TRBV5-4	TRBJ2-1	TRBD2	-	TGTGCCAGCAGCTCGAAGGTGGCTAGCGGGAACAATGAGCAGTTCTTC	CASSSKVASGNNEQFF
TRBV29-1	TRBJ2-7	TRBD2	-	TGCAGCGTTGTTTGGACTAGCGGGAGACTGGGCGAGCAGTACTTC	CSVVWTSGRLGEQYF
TRBV9	TRBJ2-1	-	-	TGTGCCAGCAGCGGGAGGAGTGAGCAGTTCTTC	CASSGRSEQFF
TRBV6-4	TRBJ2-7	TRBD2	-	TGTGCCAGCAGTGTAGGGACTAGCAAAGGTGGGGAGCAGTACTTC	CASSVGTSKGGEQYF
TRBV7-9	TRBJ2-1	-	-	TGTGCCAGCGAGAGCGGATTTAACAATGAGCAGTTCTTC	CASESGFNNEQFF
TRBV27	TRBJ1-1	TRBD1	-	TGTGCCAGCAGATCTACCGGGACAGAGAACACTGAAGCTTTCTTT	CASRSTGTENTEAFF
TRBV29-1	TRBJ2-7	TRBD2	-	TGCAGCGTCCGAAGGGGAGGGGACGTTTACTACGAGCAGTACTTC	CSVRRGGDVYYEQYF
TRBV5-1	TRBJ2-7	TRBD1	-	TGCGCCAGCAGCTTTGGGGGCGCACACAGGGGCAAACTCTACGAGCAGTACTTC	CASSFGGAHRGKLYEQYF
TRBV27	TRBJ2-1	TRBD1	few	TGTGCCAGCAGTTTGGGGGGGACAGGGGGTCGGGAGGGCTCCTACAATGAGCAGTTCTTC	CASSLGGTGGREGSYNEQFF
TRBV25-1	TRBJ2-5	TRBD2	-	TGTGCCAGCAGTGCTTTCACTAGCGGGGTTGGGGAGACCCAGTACTTC	CASSAFTSGVGETQYF
TRBV7-8	TRBJ2-1	TRBD2	-	TGTGCCAGCAGCTTCTTCGGGGGGAGTGGTAATGAGCAGTTCTTC	CASSFFGGSGNEQFF
TRBV5-6	TRBJ2-5	TRBD1	-	TGTGCCAGCAGCTTAGGGGGCCGGGAGACCCAGTACTTC	CASSLGGRETQYF
TRBV14	TRBJ2-7	TRBD1	-	TGTGCCAGCAGCCGCTACGGGACAGGGGAAGGATCCTACGAGCAGTACTTC	CASSRYGTGEGSYEQYF
TRBV15	TRBJ2-4	-	-	TGTGCCACCAGCGAGGAGAACATTCAGTACTTC	CATSEENIQYF
TRBV6-1	TRBJ2-7	TRBD1	-	TGTGCCAGCAGTGAAGAAAAAGGGACAGGGTGTCCCTACGAGCAGTACTTC	CASSEEKGTGCPYEQYF
TRBV5-4	TRBJ1-5	TRBD1	-	TGTGCCAGCAGTTCGGACAGGAATCAGCCCCAGCATTTT	CASSSDRNQPQHF
TRBV6-1	TRBJ2-3	TRBD1	-	TGTGCCAGCAGTCCCCGGGACAGGGGCTCAGATACGCAGTATTTT	CASSPRDRGSDTQYF
TRBV11-2	TRBJ2-3	TRBD2	-	TGTGCCAGCAGCCCCCCTGAGGCTAGCGGGAGAGATACGCAGTATTTT	CASSPPEASGRDTQYF
TRBV7-6	TRBJ2-1	-	-	TGTGCCAGCAGCACCCCCCAGGGGCGGTACCGCTACAATGAGCAGTTCTTC	CASSTPQGRYRYNEQFF
TRBV29-1	TRBJ2-7	TRBD1	-	TGCAGCGTGGGGACAGGGGGACCCTACGAGCAGTACTTC	CSVGTGGPYEQYF
TRBV7-2	TRBJ2-3	TRBD2	-	TGTGCCAGCAGCTGCCTAGCGGGAGAGCAAGATACGCAGTATTTT	CASSCLAGEQDTQYF
TRBV4-3	TRBJ2-2	TRBD1	-	TGCGCCAGCAGCCAAGACAGGGGACAGGGGGGGACCGGGGAGCTGTTTTTT	CASSQDRGQGGTGELFF
TRBV7-2	TRBJ2-3	-	-	TGTGCCAGCAGCCGCAGCGTGGGAGGAGGGACAGATACGCAGTATTTT	CASSRSVGGGTDTQYF
TRBV7-2	TRBJ1-3	-	-	TGTGCCAGCAGCGAGACAGGTTCTGGAAACACCATATATTTT	CASSETGSGNTIYF